Below are 19 T cell receptor beta chains sequenced from a single sample in a study of response to subunit inactivated influenza vaccine. TCRdb re-analysed the RT-PCR reads in MiXCR, keeping a single row per CDR3 protein. This sample has fewer than 750,000 distinct CDR3 sequences; 14% occur once, and the top ten carry over 8.5%. The sample in question was PBMCs from blood, obtained about 11 days after vaccination. These TCRs come from a man aged 45-65 years who received an inactivated influenza vaccine.

This clonotype was found many times. The genes are TRBV29-1 and TRBJ2-5, with D hard to call. The CDR3 spans 14 residues. Trimming pared 1 base from V and 2 bases from J, leaving 11 bases between. Germline-derived CDR1 and CDR2 are SQVTM and ANQGSEA. The CDR3 region is CSVEAGSEQETQYF. The DNA for the CDR3 is TGCAGCGTTGAAGCTGGGTCCGAACAAGAGACCCAGTACTTC.

The J gene is TRBJ2-4, the V gene TRBV6-1; a weak D match, TRBD1 (7 bases). The CDR3 runs to 15 residues. CDR1 is MNHNS and CDR2 is SASEGT in the germline V gene. V was clipped by 8 bases and J by 7 bases, with 21 bases between them. This chain's CDR3 is CASRPTTGRRNIQYF. The CDR3 DNA reads TGTGCCAGCCGACCAACGACAGGGAGGAGGAACATTCAGTACTTC.

There are many counts of this clonotype. V and J are TRBV12-3 or TRBV12-4 and TRBJ1-5; D uncertain. CDR3 length equals 13 residues. Trimming removed 5 bases from V and 3 bases from J, with 8 bases in between. The CDR3 sequence is CASSRSLNQPQHF. Written as DNA, the CDR3 is TGTGCCAGCAGTCGATCACTCAATCAGCCCCAGCATTTT.

There are a few counts of this clonotype. At one of its ends the junction is not consistent with the germline gene, which may arise from a read error. The CDR3 bases are TGTGCCAGCAGTTCCACGGTCTACATTGAGCAGTTCTTC. Translating it yields CASSSTVYIEQFF. V is TRBV12-3 or TRBV12-4 and J is TRBJ2-1; D unresolved. The CDR3 is made up of 13 amino acids.

CDR3 sequence reads: CASSVTGGEYEQYF. CDR3 DNA sequence: TGCGCCAGCAGCGTCACAGGCGGGGAGTACGAGCAGTACTTC. The rearrangement links TRBV5-1 to TRBJ2-7, with D maybe TRBD2 (6 bases). V was shortened by 4 bases and J by 4 bases, with 15 bases between the two germline ends. This CDR3 comprises 14 residues. Germline values: CDR1 SGHRS, CDR2 YFSETQ.

This clonotype was found a few times. The chain carries TRBV28 and TRBJ2-3; either TRBD1 or TRBD2 may supply D (5 bases each). CDR1 is MDHEN and CDR2 is SYDVKM in the germline V gene. V was shortened by 8 bases and J by 5 bases, with 14 bases between the two germline ends. This CDR3 has 13 amino acids. DNA of the CDR3: TGTGCCAGCTCCCTCCTGAGGGGAGATACGCAGTATTTT. This gives the protein CASSLLRGDTQYF.

This clonotype appeared many times. The chain employs TRBV25-1 and TRBJ2-7; 8 bases agree with TRBD1. Germline-derived CDR1 and CDR2 are MGHDK and SYGVNS. After removal of 3 bases from V and 1 base from J, the junction contained 2 bases not matched to a gene. The CDR3 is 14 amino acids. The CDR3 sequence: CASSDRTGSYEQYF. CDR3 in DNA: TGTGCCAGCAGTGACAGGACAGGGTCCTACGAGCAGTACTTC.

This clonotype appeared many times. V usage is TRBV7-6 and J usage is TRBJ2-3; no reliable D call. Germline CDR1 is SGHVS and CDR2 is FNYEAQ. The V end was cut by 6 bases, the J end by 1 base, with 14 bases between. The CDR3 contains 15 residues. The CDR3 spells CASSTGVLGTDTQYF. The CDR3 region has the DNA TGTGCCAGCAGTACTGGGGTCCTCGGCACAGATACGCAGTATTTT. Filled out from reference TRBV7-6 and TRBJ2-3, the complete variable domain reads GAGVSQSPRYKVTKRGQDVALRCDPISGHVSLYWYRQALGQGPEFLTYFNYEAQQDKSGLPNDRFSAERPEGSISTLTIQRTEQRDSAMYRCASSTGVLGTDTQYFGPGTRLTVL.

Only a few counts were recorded for this clonotype. V is TRBV7-2 and J is TRBJ2-5, with D possibly called TRBD1 or TRBD2 (6 bases each). The CDR3 has 12 residues. Germline V CDR1 and CDR2: SGHTA, FQGNSA. The ends were cut back, 5 bases at V and 9 bases at J, with 13 bases in the middle. CDR3 region: CASSPPRGAQYF. The CDR3 DNA sequence: TGTGCCAGCAGCCCCCCTAGGGGGGCCCAGTACTTC.

This clonotype was observed a handful of times. The V and J genes are TRBV28 and TRBJ2-5; D is undetermined. Germline loops: CDR1 MDHEN, CDR2 SYDVKM. The V end was cut by 6 bases, the J end by 5 bases, with 19 bases between. CDR3 length equals 15 residues. The CDR3 region has the DNA TGTGCCAGCAGGCCGGACGGCGACGTAGGGGAGACCCAGTACTTC. Translation: CASRPDGDVGETQYF. The full variable domain, its missing parts supplied by reference TRBV28 and TRBJ2-5, is DVKVTQSSRYLVKRTGEKVFLECVQDMDHENMFWYRQDPGLGLRLIYFSYDVKMKEKGDIPEGYSVSREKKERFSLILESASTNQTSMYLCASRPDGDVGETQYFGPGTRLLVL.

This clonotype was seen only a few times. The chain links TRBV27 to TRBJ2-3; 7 positions match TRBD1. Trimming removed 4 bases from V and 0 bases from J; junction bases left unmatched: 4. CDR1 and CDR2 (germline): MNHEY, SMNVEV (reference sequence). This CDR3 comprises 15 residues. In DNA, the CDR3 is TGTGCCAGCAGTTCGGGACAGACTAGCACAGATACGCAGTATTTT. Protein: CASSSGQTSTDTQYF.

This clonotype was picked up a small number of times. CDR3: CSVELGDEQFF. CDR3 in DNA: TGCAGCGTTGAACTGGGGGATGAGCAGTTCTTC. This chain links TRBV29-1 with TRBJ2-1; D is tentatively TRBD1 or TRBD2 (5 bases each). This CDR3 comprises 11 residues. Germline values: CDR1 SQVTM, CDR2 ANQGSEA. Trimming stripped 2 bases from V and 8 bases from J, with 7 bases between.

This clonotype has more than one count but fewer than ten. The chain links TRBV5-5 to TRBJ2-1, with 11 bases lining up with TRBD2. CDR1 and CDR2 from the germline V gene are SGHKS and YYEKEE (reference sequence). V trimming: 2 bases; J trimming: 7 bases; junction bases outside the gene matches: 14. The CDR3 consists of 18 residues. This CDR3 reads CASSFRVRTSGRGNEQFF. The DNA of the CDR3 is TGTGCCAGCAGCTTCCGGGTTAGAACTAGCGGGAGAGGGAATGAGCAGTTCTTC.

This clonotype was counted many times. The J gene is TRBJ2-7, the V gene TRBV7-9; D perhaps matches TRBD2 (5 bases). CDR1 is SEHNR and CDR2 is FQNEAQ in the germline V gene (reference sequence). Trimming took off 1 base at V and 4 bases at J, with 8 bases between the two ends. This CDR3 has 13 residues. The CDR3 loop is CASSLVGDYEQYF. The CDR3 DNA reads TGTGCCAGCAGCTTAGTCGGGGATTACGAGCAGTACTTC.

This clonotype was counted between two and nine times. The rearrangement links TRBV29-1 to TRBJ2-3; D possibly corresponds to TRBD1 (5 bases). The CDR3 extends over 14 amino acids. From germline, CDR1 is SQVTM and CDR2 ANQGSEA. As DNA, the CDR3 is TGCAGTGGAACTACAGGATGGGTCACAGATACGCAGTATTTT. It is translated as CSGTTGWVTDTQYF.

This clonotype was picked up many times. CDR3 coding DNA: TGTGCCACCAGTGAGTCGGGGAGGGCCATACTCAATGAGCAGTTCTTC. Its protein product is CATSESGRAILNEQFF. The rearrangement links TRBV24-1 to TRBJ2-1; TRBD2 aligns across 7 bases. There are 16 residues in the CDR3. Looked up from germline, CDR1 is KGHDR and CDR2 is SFDVKD. V gave up 4 bases and J gave up 6 bases; unmatched junction bases: 11.

This clonotype was found many times. CDR3 nucleotide sequence: TGTGCCAGCAGTTACTCGCGGGTTGAAGCTTTCTTT. This codes for CASSYSRVEAFF. The V and J genes are TRBV6-2 or TRBV6-3 and TRBJ1-1, with D unresolved. The CDR3 runs 12 residues. Trimming removed 0 bases at V and 7 bases at J, with 6 bases between. Germline V gives CDR1 MNHEY, CDR2 SVGEGT.

This clonotype has only a few counts. The J gene is TRBJ1-2, the V gene TRBV7-2, with 9 bases fitting TRBD1. CDR3 length: 15 residues. The germline gives CDR1 SGHTA, CDR2 FQGNSA. The J segment lost 2 bases and the V segment lost 5 bases, leaving 6 bases of the junction unmatched. This chain's CDR3 is CASSPPGTGNYGYTF. CDR3 sequence (DNA): TGTGCCAGCAGCCCTCCCGGGACAGGGAACTATGGCTACACCTTC.

This clonotype was seen at least ten times. The genes are TRBV4-1 and TRBJ1-6; no clear D gene. This CDR3 region has 13 residues. Trimming took 4 bases from V and 15 from J, leaving 16 bases between them. The germline gives CDR1 MGHRA, CDR2 YSYEKL. CDR3 sequence reads: CASSPPESGVLHF. The CDR3 DNA sequence: TGCGCCAGCAGCCCCCCGGAAAGTGGGGTCCTCCACTTT.